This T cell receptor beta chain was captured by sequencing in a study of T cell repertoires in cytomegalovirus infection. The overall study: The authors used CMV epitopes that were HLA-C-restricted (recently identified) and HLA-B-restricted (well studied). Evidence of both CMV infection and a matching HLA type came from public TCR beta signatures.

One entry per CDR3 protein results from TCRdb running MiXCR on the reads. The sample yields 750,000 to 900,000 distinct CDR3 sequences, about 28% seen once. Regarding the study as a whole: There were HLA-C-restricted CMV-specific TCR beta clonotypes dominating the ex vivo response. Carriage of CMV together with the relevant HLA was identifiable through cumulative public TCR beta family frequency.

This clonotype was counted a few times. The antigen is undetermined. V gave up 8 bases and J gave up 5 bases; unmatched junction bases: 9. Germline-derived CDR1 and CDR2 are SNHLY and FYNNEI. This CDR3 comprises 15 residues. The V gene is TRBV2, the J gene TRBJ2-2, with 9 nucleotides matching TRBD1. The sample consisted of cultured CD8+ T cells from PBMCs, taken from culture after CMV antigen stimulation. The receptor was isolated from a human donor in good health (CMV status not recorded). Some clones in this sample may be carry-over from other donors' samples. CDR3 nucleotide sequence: TGTGCCAGCCTATCGGGACAGGGAGGAACCGGGGAGCTGTTTTTT. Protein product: CASLSGQGGTGELFF.